Listed here are 25 T cell receptor beta chains from one sample, sequenced in a study of blood T cells in healthy people across ages. It was with a sample-barcoded 5' primer and a J-beta primer mix that a second PCR of roughly 6 to 12 cycles was run. TCRdb re-derived calls from the 5' RACE reads in MiXCR, one entry per CDR3 protein. The data show roughly 1.6 million distinct CDR3 sequences, about 32% seen once. What was sequenced was blood. Receptors originate from a woman in her thirties in good health.

The chain combines TRBV6-5 with TRBJ2-2, with D perhaps given as TRBD1 or TRBD2 (5 bases each). The CDR3 covers 16 residues. V lost 4 bases and J lost 5, with 17 bases in between. Germline assignment: CDR1 MNHEY and CDR2 SVGAGI. The CDR3: CASSSSPGTGTGELFF. The CDR3 DNA reads as TGTGCCAGCAGTTCAAGCCCAGGGACGGGGACCGGGGAGCTGTTTTTT.

This clonotype has only a few counts. The genes are TRBV25-1 and TRBJ1-6; 9 bases fit TRBD1. Germline CDR1 reads MGHDK; CDR2 reads SYGVNS. The CDR3 runs 17 residues. The junction had 3 bases not matched to a gene; V was cut back by 3 bases and J by 0 bases. The CDR3 is CASSEDRGSSYNSPLHF. CDR3 bases: TGTGCCAGCAGTGAGGACAGGGGAAGCTCCTATAATTCACCCCTCCACTTT. The variable domain in full, with the rest retrieved from reference TRBV25-1 and TRBJ1-6, is EADIYQTPRYLVIGTGKKITLECSQTMGHDKMYWYQQDPGMELHLIHYSYGVNSTEKGDLSSESTVSRIRTEHFPLTLESARPSHTSQYLCASSEDRGSSYNSPLHFGNGTRLTVT.

Comments on this clonotype: One end of the junction is discordant with germline, which a read error may explain. This rearrangement joins TRBV4-2 to TRBJ2-6; TRBD2 agrees at 8 bases. CDR1 and CDR2 from the germline V gene are LGHNA and YNFKEQ. The CDR3 has 18 residues. The CDR3 DNA is TGTGCCGGCAGCCAAGATATCGGGGGGGCCTCTGGGGCCAACGTCCTGACTTTC. This sequence encodes CAGSQDIGGASGANVLTF.

This rearrangement joins TRBV6-6 to TRBJ1-1; 9 nucleotides match TRBD1. The junction had 5 bases not matched to a gene; V was cut back by 6 bases and J by 6 bases. Germline V lookup: CDR1 MNHNY, CDR2 SVGAGI (reference sequence). This CDR3 is 13 amino acids long. As DNA, the CDR3 is TGTGCCAGCAGCGAACAGGGGGCGTCTGAAGCTTTCTTT. Its translation is CASSEQGASEAFF.

The rearrangement joins TRBV27 to TRBJ1-2, with a possible D match to TRBD1 (6 bases). Trimming removed 5 bases at V and 5 bases at J, with 24 bases between. The CDR3 consists of 17 residues. The germline CDR1 and CDR2 sequences are MNHEY and SMNVEV (reference sequence). As DNA, the CDR3 is TGTGCCAGCAGTCTAATCTGGACAGCCCAAGGGCCGTATGGCTACACCTTC. As protein: CASSLIWTAQGPYGYTF.

The chain uses TRBV20-1 and TRBJ1-5, with 7 bases aligning to TRBD1. Germline CDR1 is DFQATT and CDR2 is SNEGSKA (reference sequence). The CDR3 extends over 14 amino acids. The trim removed 3 bases at V and 3 bases at J, leaving 5 bases unmatched. The CDR3 here is CSASTGDDNQPQHF. As DNA, the CDR3 is TGCAGTGCTAGTACAGGGGATGACAATCAGCCCCAGCATTTT.

V gene TRBV5-5 combines with J gene TRBJ2-5; D uncertain. Looked up from germline, CDR1 is SGHKS and CDR2 is YYEKEE (reference sequence). The V end lost 2 bases, the J end lost 4 bases, and 15 bases lay between the germline ends. The CDR3 consists of 15 residues. The CDR3 loop is CASSFSSYAIETQYF. CDR3 nucleotide sequence: TGTGCCAGCAGCTTTAGTAGCTACGCCATAGAGACCCAGTACTTC.

The chain is built from TRBV4-2 and TRBJ2-1, with 10 positions matching TRBD2. Germline CDR1 reads LGHNA; CDR2 reads YNFKEQ. The CDR3 covers 21 residues. V was pared by 0 bases and J by 0 bases, with 14 bases of the junction left unmatched. CDR3 region: CASSQDRKLLAGLSSYNEQFF. The CDR3 DNA reads TGTGCCAGCAGCCAAGATCGGAAGTTACTAGCGGGGCTCTCCTCCTACAATGAGCAGTTCTTC.

The J gene is TRBJ2-1, the V gene TRBV2; the match to TRBD1 covers 8 bases. The CDR3 covers 14 residues. V lost 7 bases and J lost 4; bases outside the gene matches: 6. Germline V gene lookup returns CDR1 SNHLY and CDR2 FYNNEI. CDR3 loop: CASKEGTGYNEQFF. Here the CDR3 DNA reads TGTGCCAGCAAGGAAGGGACAGGTTACAATGAGCAGTTCTTC.

The chain recombines TRBV7-9 with TRBJ1-2; TRBD1 aligns across 7 bases. This CDR3 contains 18 residues. In germline, CDR1 is SEHNR, CDR2 FQNEAQ (reference sequence). J lost 2 bases, V lost 5 bases, and 17 bases had no gene match. This CDR3 reads CASSSSKQSGTENYGYTF. The CDR3 DNA follows: TGTGCCAGCAGCAGCTCAAAACAGTCCGGGACAGAGAACTATGGCTACACCTTC.

This clonotype was picked up a small number of times. V is TRBV20-1 and J is TRBJ2-7; D may match TRBD1 or TRBD2 (5 bases each). Trimming cost V 6 bases and J 2 bases, with 14 bases left between them. Germline values: CDR1 DFQATT, CDR2 SNEGSKA (reference sequence). CDR3 length: 13 residues. The CDR3 DNA is TGCAGTGCCCAAGGTGAGGGGACCTACGAGCAGTACTTC. As protein: CSAQGEGTYEQYF.

The gene calls are TRBV29-1 and TRBJ1-6; no clear D. Germline-derived CDR1 and CDR2 are SQVTM and ANQGSEA. Between the trimmed V and J ends, which lost 8 bases and 18 bases, there was a span of 23 bases. This CDR3 has 12 amino acids. Written as DNA, the CDR3 is TGCAGCTTCTACGGAGAAGATGGGTCCCGCCACTTT. Its protein is CSFYGEDGSRHF.

This clonotype was detected a few times. The J gene is TRBJ2-5, the V gene TRBV20-1; 7 bases are shared with TRBD1. Germline CDR1 reads DFQATT; CDR2 reads SNEGSKA (reference sequence). The CDR3 has 15 amino acids. With 4 bases clipped from V and 4 bases from J, the junction kept 12 bases outside the gene matches. The CDR3 reads CSATRDSQTAETQYF. The CDR3 DNA reads TGCAGTGCTACCAGGGACAGTCAAACAGCAGAGACCCAGTACTTC.

A few counts support this clonotype. The CDR3 here is CSVESAGLNTGELFF. CDR3 nucleotide sequence: TGCAGCGTTGAGTCGGCAGGCCTGAACACCGGGGAGCTGTTTTTT. The V call is TRBV29-1, the J call TRBJ2-2; no reliable D call. The V end was cut by 3 bases, the J end by 1 base, with 12 bases between. CDR1 and CDR2 from the germline V gene are SQVTM and ANQGSEA. The CDR3 spans 15 residues.

The V call is TRBV29-1, the J call TRBJ1-2; D gene ambiguous. Germline loops: CDR1 SQVTM, CDR2 ANQGSEA. V gave up 4 bases and J gave up 5 bases, with 14 bases separating them. The CDR3 length is 13 residues. CDR3 residues: CSVADVSRYGYTF. CDR3 nucleotide sequence: TGCAGCGTTGCGGACGTCAGCCGGTATGGCTACACCTTC.

This clonotype came up a few times. The chain has TRBV5-1 and TRBJ2-1, with D unclear. Between the trimmed V and J ends, which lost 5 bases and 7 bases, there was a span of 16 bases. The CDR3 has 14 residues. Germline CDR1 SGHRS, CDR2 YFSETQ. CDR3: CASRIQASQNEQFF. The CDR3 DNA sequence: TGCGCCAGCAGGATTCAGGCTTCGCAAAATGAGCAGTTCTTC.

This chain uses TRBV2 with TRBJ2-7; D possibly corresponds to TRBD2 (6 bases). CDR1 and CDR2 from the germline V gene are SNHLY and FYNNEI. The V gene lost 5 bases and the J gene lost 3 bases, with 11 bases spanning the gap. The CDR3 has 13 residues. For the CDR3, the DNA is TGTGCCAGCAGTCCGGGGGTCGACTACGAGCAGTACTTC. It specifies CASSPGVDYEQYF.

In this sample, this clonotype turned up a few times. The genes are TRBV12-3 or TRBV12-4 and TRBJ1-1; D gene ambiguous. This CDR3 comprises 14 residues. V was trimmed by 3 bases and J by 7 bases, leaving 15 bases between them. CDR3 coding DNA: TGTGCCAGCAGTTTTAAGGTCAGAGGGATTGAAGCTTTCTTT. It yields the protein CASSFKVRGIEAFF.

The rearrangement uses TRBV28 and TRBJ2-5; tentative D call: TRBD1 (5 bases). The CDR3 sequence is 14 residues long. The ends were cut back, 6 bases at V and 5 bases at J, with 16 bases in the middle. Germline-derived CDR1 and CDR2 are MDHEN and SYDVKM. CDR3 bases: TGTGCCAGCAGGGGGAATAGGGGTTTGGAGACCCAGTACTTC. Its protein product is CASRGNRGLETQYF.

This clonotype was counted only a few times. This rearrangement joins TRBV7-2 to TRBJ2-1; D gene ambiguous. This CDR3 comprises 14 residues. V was cut by 1 base and J by 12 bases, with 16 bases left in between. Germline V lookup: CDR1 SGHTA, CDR2 FQGNSA. The CDR3 reads CASSLEFSSGVQFF. The DNA for the CDR3 is TGTGCCAGCAGCTTAGAGTTTTCTAGTGGTGTGCAGTTCTTC.

In this sample, this clonotype turned up many times. The V call is TRBV7-9, the J call TRBJ2-7; D is possibly TRBD2 (6 bases). Trimming removed 5 bases from V and 5 bases from J, with 16 bases in between. The CDR3 spans 14 residues. CDR1 SEHNR and CDR2 FQNEAQ come from the germline V gene (reference sequence). The DNA for the CDR3 is TGTGCCAGCAGCCCTGGACGTTCGGGGGACGAGCAGTACTTC. Translation gives CASSPGRSGDEQYF.

This chain uses TRBV7-2 with TRBJ2-1; 9 positions agree with TRBD2. The CDR3 contains 14 residues. V trimming: 6 bases; J trimming: 2 bases; junction bases outside the gene matches: 2. CDR1 is SGHTA, CDR2 FQGNSA, per germline. In nucleotides, the CDR3 is TGTGCCAGCAGGGCTAGCGGGACCTACAATGAGCAGTTCTTC. Translation gives CASRASGTYNEQFF.

This rearrangement joins TRBV28 to TRBJ2-5; possibly TRBD2 for D (5 bases). The V end was cut by 5 bases, the J end by 9 bases, with 22 bases between. The CDR3 contains 15 residues. The germline V gene encodes CDR1 MDHEN and CDR2 SYDVKM. The CDR3 region is CASSPTVRISGAQYF. The CDR3 DNA sequence: TGTGCCAGCAGTCCGACCGTTAGGATCTCCGGGGCCCAGTACTTC.

This clonotype was picked up a small number of times. The chain is built from TRBV27 and TRBJ2-5; TRBD2 agrees at 10 bases. The J call is in doubt because the DNA end fits TRBJ2-7 better. There are 15 residues in the CDR3. From germline, CDR1 is MNHEY and CDR2 SMNVEV (reference sequence). CDR3 region: CASRTALAGVYEQYF. CDR3 sequence (DNA): TGTGCCAGCAGAACAGCGCTAGCGGGAGTCTACGAGCAGTACTTC.

The table lists this clonotype with a few counts. The chain uses TRBV5-5 and TRBJ2-5; TRBD1 matches 8 bases. This CDR3 region has 19 residues. The V gene end was trimmed by 2 bases and the J gene end by 1 base; junction bases not matched to a gene: 16. Germline CDR1 SGHKS, CDR2 YYEKEE (reference sequence). In nucleotides, the CDR3 is TGTGCCAGCAGCTTATACTCCGGGACAGGACCCATACCCCAAGAGACCCAGTACTTC. This encodes CASSLYSGTGPIPQETQYF.